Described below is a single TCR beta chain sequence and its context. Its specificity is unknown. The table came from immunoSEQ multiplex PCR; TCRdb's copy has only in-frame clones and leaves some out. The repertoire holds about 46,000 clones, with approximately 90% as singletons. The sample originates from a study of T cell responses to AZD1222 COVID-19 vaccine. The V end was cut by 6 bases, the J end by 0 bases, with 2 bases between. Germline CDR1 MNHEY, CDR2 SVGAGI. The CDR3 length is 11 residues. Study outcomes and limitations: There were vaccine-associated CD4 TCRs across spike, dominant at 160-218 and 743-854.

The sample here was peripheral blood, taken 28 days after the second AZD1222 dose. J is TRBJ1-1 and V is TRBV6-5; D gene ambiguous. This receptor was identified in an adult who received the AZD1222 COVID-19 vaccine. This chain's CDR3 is CASRLNTEAFF. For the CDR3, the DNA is TGTGCCAGCAGACTGAACACTGAAGCTTTCTTT.